This T cell receptor (beta chain) was retrieved from a study of T cells in Graves' hyperthyroidism and ophthalmopathy. RNA transcripts provided the source from which TCR beta CDR3 regions were amplified. A set of HTBI primers served as the primers for a first-round RT-PCR of the TCR CDR3. TCRdb reprocessed the multiplex PCR reads with MiXCR, giving one entry per CDR3 protein. In the table there are roughly 400,000 distinct CDR3 sequences, more than 20% of which are singletons. This clonotype turned up a few times. CDR1 is SGHAT and CDR2 is FQDESV in the germline V gene (reference sequence). The CDR3 loop spans 18 amino acids. Losses at the gene ends were 5 bases for V and 4 bases for J; bases not matched to a gene: 16.

This sequence originates from a man aged 45-60 years with Graves' hyperthyroidism. The J gene is TRBJ2-5, the V gene TRBV11-1, with 10 bases matching TRBD2. Sequenced sample: blood. DNA of the CDR3: TGTGCCAGCAGCGGCTCGGGAGCGGGAGGGCCTTTTGGAGAGACCCAGTACTTC. Its protein is CASSGSGAGGPFGETQYF. Drawing the rest from reference TRBV11-1 and TRBJ2-5, the complete variable domain is EAEVAQSPRYKITEKSQAVAFWCDPISGHATLYWYRQILGQGPELLVQFQDESVVDDSQLPKDRFSAERLKGVDSTLKIQPAELGDSAMYLCASSGSGAGGPFGETQYFGPGTRLLVL.